This is a list of T cell receptor beta chains from one sample in a study of blood T cell repertoires in COVID-19. The assay was immunoSEQ multiplex PCR, and TCRdb's table has in-frame clones only and misses some. The table has more than 150,000 clones, 84% seen once; the top ten hold 8%. Material: PBMCs or T cells enriched from blood (not recorded which). The receptors shown here come from a woman between 50 and 59 years old who had recovered from COVID-19. The CDR3 runs from the conserved cysteine through the conserved F or W. Each record gives: clone size, J gene, V gene, D gene, CDR3 protein, CDR3 DNA. The D gene is left open where the match is weak. Only part of the rows carry a size: once, few, many, or a class if the clone is expanded.

clone size: .
J gene: TRBJ1-1
V gene: TRBV27
D gene: TRBD1
CDR3 protein: CASSLATGARTEAFF
CDR3 DNA: TGTGCCAGCAGTTTAGCCACAGGGGCCCGGACTGAAGCTTTCTTT

clone size: .
J gene: TRBJ1-4
V gene: TRBV3-1/TRBV3-2
D gene: TRBD1
CDR3 protein: CASRFRGLLEKLFF
CDR3 DNA: TGTGCCAGCAGGTTCAGGGGGCTTTTGGAAAAACTGTTTTTT

clone size: .
J gene: TRBJ1-3
V gene: TRBV4-3
D gene: .
CDR3 protein: CASSLMRSSGNTIYF
CDR3 DNA: TGCGCCAGCAGCCTGATGCGTTCCTCTGGAAACACCATATATTTT

clone size: .
J gene: TRBJ1-4
V gene: TRBV7-9
D gene: TRBD1
CDR3 protein: CASSLSPRDSPEKLFF
CDR3 DNA: TGTGCCAGCAGCTTATCCCCACGGGACAGTCCGGAAAAACTGTTTTTT

clone size: .
J gene: TRBJ1-2
V gene: TRBV7-2
D gene: .
CDR3 protein: CASSRVDSYGYTF
CDR3 DNA: TGTGCCAGCAGCCGAGTAGACAGCTATGGCTACACCTTC

clone size: .
J gene: TRBJ2-7
V gene: TRBV4-3
D gene: .
CDR3 protein: CASSQDRAGAVEQYF
CDR3 DNA: TGCGCCAGCAGCCAAGATCGTGCGGGGGCGGTCGAGCAGTACTTC

clone size: .
J gene: TRBJ1-5
V gene: TRBV6-5
D gene: .
CDR3 protein: CASSLTGMSNQPQHF
CDR3 DNA: TGTGCCAGCAGCTTAACAGGGATGAGCAATCAGCCCCAGCATTTT

clone size: .
J gene: TRBJ1-2
V gene: TRBV7-2
D gene: TRBD1
CDR3 protein: CASSAFGTGPFGYTF
CDR3 DNA: TGTGCCAGCAGCGCATTCGGGACAGGGCCCTTCGGCTACACCTTC

clone size: many
J gene: TRBJ2-3
V gene: TRBV5-1
D gene: .
CDR3 protein: CASSLEGHHTDTQYF
CDR3 DNA: TGCGCCAGCAGCTTGGAGGGACACCACACAGATACGCAGTATTTT

clone size: few
J gene: TRBJ2-7
V gene: TRBV2
D gene: TRBD1
CDR3 protein: CASSGQGLYEQYF
CDR3 DNA: TGTGCCAGCAGTGGACAGGGGTTGTACGAGCAGTACTTC

clone size: once
J gene: TRBJ2-5
V gene: TRBV11-3
D gene: TRBD2
CDR3 protein: CASSTSGRASETQYF
CDR3 DNA: TGTGCCAGCAGCACTAGCGGGAGGGCCTCAGAGACCCAGTACTTC

clone size: .
J gene: TRBJ2-1
V gene: TRBV6-2/TRBV6-3
D gene: TRBD2
CDR3 protein: CASSYGGLARGRSYNEQFF
CDR3 DNA: TGTGCCAGCAGTTACGGTGGACTAGCAAGGGGACGCTCCTACAATGAGCAGTTCTTC

clone size: .
J gene: TRBJ1-2
V gene: TRBV12-3/TRBV12-4
D gene: .
CDR3 protein: CATSGGVFNGYTF
CDR3 DNA: TGTGCCACCTCCGGGGGGGTATTCAATGGCTACACCTTC

clone size: .
J gene: TRBJ2-7
V gene: TRBV7-2
D gene: TRBD1
CDR3 protein: CASRYRTGDGTYEQYF
CDR3 DNA: TGTGCCAGCAGATATAGAACAGGGGACGGGACCTACGAGCAGTACTTC

clone size: .
J gene: TRBJ2-3
V gene: TRBV21-1
D gene: .
CDR3 protein: CASSKVWTESPDTQYF
CDR3 DNA: TGTGCCAGCAGCAAAGTGTGGACAGAGAGTCCAGATACGCAGTATTTT

clone size: .
J gene: TRBJ2-7
V gene: TRBV5-1
D gene: .
CDR3 protein: CASSLGGATYEQYF
CDR3 DNA: TGCGCCAGCAGCTTGGGCGGCGCCACCTACGAGCAGTACTTC

clone size: once
J gene: TRBJ2-3
V gene: TRBV5-1
D gene: TRBD2
CDR3 protein: CASSLPLAGGSTDTQYF
CDR3 DNA: TGCGCCAGCAGCCTTCCGTTGGCGGGGGGGAGTACAGATACGCAGTATTTT

clone size: few
J gene: TRBJ2-5
V gene: TRBV5-1
D gene: .
CDR3 protein: CASRSFGGPPSEETQYF
CDR3 DNA: TGCGCCAGCAGGTCCTTCGGGGGACCTCCATCGGAGGAGACCCAGTACTTC

clone size: .
J gene: TRBJ2-7
V gene: TRBV28
D gene: TRBD2
CDR3 protein: CATYGREDYEQYF
CDR3 DNA: TGTGCCACGTATGGGAGGGAGGACTACGAGCAGTACTTC

clone size: .
J gene: TRBJ1-1
V gene: TRBV6-5
D gene: .
CDR3 protein: CASSSRTVNTEAFF
CDR3 DNA: TGTGCCAGCAGTTCCAGGACAGTCAACACTGAAGCTTTCTTT

clone size: .
J gene: TRBJ1-5
V gene: TRBV6-6
D gene: .
CDR3 protein: CASSYGTGQPQHF
CDR3 DNA: TGTGCCAGCAGTTACGGTACCGGTCAGCCCCAGCATTTT

clone size: .
J gene: TRBJ1-6
V gene: TRBV3-1/TRBV3-2
D gene: TRBD1
CDR3 protein: CASSQVWTGPNSPLHF
CDR3 DNA: TGTGCCAGCAGCCAAGTATGGACAGGGCCAAATTCACCCCTCCACTTT

clone size: .
J gene: TRBJ2-6
V gene: TRBV27
D gene: TRBD2
CDR3 protein: CASSGTSGIPVLTF
CDR3 DNA: TGTGCCAGCAGTGGGACTAGCGGGATCCCTGTCCTGACTTTC

clone size: .
J gene: TRBJ1-1
V gene: TRBV28
D gene: .
CDR3 protein: CASSLRGRAFF
CDR3 DNA: TGTGCCAGCAGTTTAAGAGGGCGGGCTTTCTTT

clone size: medium-sized
J gene: TRBJ2-3
V gene: TRBV7-9
D gene: .
CDR3 protein: CASSLSGPSTDTQYF
CDR3 DNA: TGTGCCAGCAGCTTAAGCGGACCTAGCACAGATACGCAGTATTTT